The 27 T cell receptor beta chains below were found in one sample sequenced in a study of T-cell reconstitution after alpha-beta-depleted transplantation in children. TCRbeta library construction was performed incorporating unique molecular identifiers. TCRdb redid the calling of the PCR reads with MiXCR, one entry per CDR3 protein. The table shows about 640,000 distinct CDR3 sequences, with over 15% occurring only once. Here the sequenced sample was PBMCs from the stem cell graft donor, taken from the stem cell graft. Receptors were obtained from a human donor who donated a stem cell graft to a child with acute myeloid leukemia.

The V and J genes are TRBV5-1 and TRBJ1-1; maybe TRBD1 (5 bases). This CDR3 contains 16 residues. V lost 6 bases, J lost 1 base, and 19 bases lay in between. Germline loops: CDR1 SGHRS, CDR2 YFSETQ. The CDR3 loop is CASKPLGPNTNTEAFF. CDR3 coding DNA: TGCGCCAGCAAGCCCCTGGGACCTAATACGAACACTGAAGCTTTCTTT.

In this sample, this clonotype turned up many times. This chain links TRBV20-1 with TRBJ1-1, with D unclear. CDR3 length: 11 amino acids. The V end lost 8 bases, the J end lost 1 base, and 8 bases lay between the germline ends. CDR1 DFQATT and CDR2 SNEGSKA come from the germline V gene (reference sequence). The DNA for the CDR3 is TGCAGTTCCACTAGGAACACTGAAGCTTTCTTT. This translates into CSSTRNTEAFF.

The CDR3 DNA reads as TGCAGTGCTAGAGATTTCAGGGGGCAAGATACGCAGTATTTT. Its translation: CSARDFRGQDTQYF. V is TRBV20-1 and J is TRBJ2-3; 8 nucleotides align to TRBD1. Germline V gene data show CDR1 as DFQATT and CDR2 as SNEGSKA (reference sequence). The CDR3 is made up of 14 amino acids. V dropped 0 bases and J dropped 5; count of bases not matched to a gene: 4.

This clonotype has just a few counts. The rearrangement links TRBV3-1 to TRBJ2-1, with 10 bases fitting TRBD2. The CDR3 totals 14 residues. V lost 3 bases to trimming and J lost 8 bases; unmatched junction nucleotides: 4. The germline V gene has CDR1 LGHDT and CDR2 YNNKEL (reference sequence). The CDR3 loop is CASSQPSGGDEQFF. The CDR3 DNA is TGTGCCAGCAGCCAGCCTAGCGGGGGTGATGAGCAGTTCTTC.

The chain uses TRBV9 and TRBJ2-5; perhaps D is TRBD1 or TRBD2 (6 bases each). Germline CDR1 SGDLS, CDR2 YYNGEE. CDR3 size: 18 residues. Trimming took off 4 bases at V and 0 bases at J, with 22 bases between the two ends. The CDR3 sequence is CASSYHGGQMSYQETQYF. CDR3 coding DNA: TGTGCCAGCAGCTACCACGGGGGCCAGATGTCGTACCAAGAGACCCAGTACTTC.

This clonotype was observed many times. The chain uses TRBV24-1 and TRBJ1-2; 8 bases are shared with TRBD1. The CDR3 covers 15 residues. Germline lookup yields CDR1 KGHDR and CDR2 SFDVKD. V dropped 3 bases and J dropped 2; count of bases not matched to a gene: 4. The CDR3 loop reads CATSDRTGTNYGYTF. The CDR3 nucleotides are TGTGCCACCAGTGATCGGACAGGGACGAACTATGGCTACACCTTC.

This clonotype was detected many times. This chain joins TRBV20-1 and TRBJ2-1, with a possible D match to TRBD2 (6 bases). The CDR3 is 15 residues long. V lost 0 bases and J 6 bases, leaving 15 bases between the germline ends. Germline V lookup: CDR1 DFQATT, CDR2 SNEGSKA (reference sequence). The DNA for the CDR3 is TGCAGTGCTAGAGACACAGGACGCGGGGCCAATGAGCAGTTCTTC. Translating it yields CSARDTGRGANEQFF.

This clonotype appeared many times. The rearrangement uses TRBV20-1 and TRBJ1-5; D is unresolved. Trimming took 1 base from V and 5 from J, leaving 15 bases between them. Germline V gene data show CDR1 as DFQATT and CDR2 as SNEGSKA (reference sequence). The CDR3 has 15 amino acids. CDR3 DNA: TGCAGTGCTAGAGGGAAAGAGGGTAAGCATCAGCCCCAGCATTTT. Protein sequence: CSARGKEGKHQPQHF.

This clonotype was counted a few times. This rearrangement joins TRBV5-1 to TRBJ2-2; D not certain. CDR1 and CDR2 (germline): SGHRS, YFSETQ. The CDR3 covers 14 residues. V gave up 0 bases and J gave up 6 bases, with 9 bases separating them. CDR3 nucleotides: TGCGCCAGCAGCTTGGGAGACGGGCCCGGGGAGCTGTTTTTT. Its protein product is CASSLGDGPGELFF.

This clonotype was recorded at least ten times. This sequence joins TRBV20-1 and TRBJ2-3; D is unclear. Trimming shortened V by 3 bases and J by 6 bases, and 16 bases separated the two germline ends. The CDR3 has 14 residues. Looked up from germline, CDR1 is DFQATT and CDR2 is SNEGSKA (reference sequence). Here the CDR3 reads CSASAARRRDTQYF. CDR3 nucleotides: TGCAGTGCTAGCGCAGCTCGACGAAGGGATACGCAGTATTTT.

In its sample, this clonotype was seen many times. J is TRBJ2-1 and V is TRBV5-1, with 8 positions matching TRBD1. The CDR3 spans 15 residues. After removal of 0 bases from V and 5 bases from J, the junction contained 4 bases not matched to a gene. Germline assignment: CDR1 SGHRS and CDR2 YFSETQ. The CDR3 protein is CASSLGQGSDNEQFF. Written as DNA, the CDR3 is TGCGCCAGCAGCTTGGGACAGGGGTCGGACAATGAGCAGTTCTTC.

This clonotype showed up many times. The J gene is TRBJ1-1, the V gene TRBV4-2; possible D gene TRBD1, 6 bases. CDR1 and CDR2 (germline): LGHNA, YNFKEQ. The CDR3 is 17 amino acids. V lost 0 bases and J 8 bases, leaving 22 bases between the germline ends. The CDR3 spells CASSQEVQAGQDREAFF. CDR3 sequence (DNA): TGTGCCAGCAGCCAAGAGGTTCAGGCGGGTCAAGACAGGGAAGCTTTCTTT.

This chain connects TRBV28 to TRBJ1-2; no clear D. Trimming left V 10 bases short and J 5 bases short, with 11 bases between. From germline, CDR1 is MDHEN and CDR2 SYDVKM. The CDR3 is 11 residues long. The CDR3 region has the DNA TGTGCCACCCAGGAAACTTATGGCTACACCTTC. Protein sequence: CATQETYGYTF.

In its sample, this clonotype was seen many times. The rearrangement links TRBV12-3 or TRBV12-4 to TRBJ1-1, with D unresolved. The ends were cut back, 6 bases at V and 2 bases at J, with 10 bases in the middle. The CDR3 loop spans 13 amino acids. This CDR3 is CASRDGVNTEAFF. The DNA for the CDR3 is TGTGCCAGCAGGGATGGAGTAAACACTGAAGCTTTCTTT.

Concerning this clonotype: With a much larger clone just one base away, this may be a read error. The V call is TRBV20-1, the J call TRBJ2-5; possible D gene TRBD1, 5 bases. The germline gives CDR1 DFQATT, CDR2 SNEGSKA (reference sequence). The length of the CDR3 is 14 residues. V was pared by 0 bases and J by 5 bases, with 13 bases between. CDR3 region: CSARETVVLETQYF. The CDR3 DNA reads as TGCAGTGCTAGAGAGACAGTGGTTTTGGAGACCCAGTACTTC.

The chain couples TRBV12-3 or TRBV12-4 to TRBJ2-5; either TRBD1 or TRBD2 may fit D (6 bases each). This CDR3 contains 15 residues. V dropped 5 bases and J dropped 2 bases, with 15 bases sitting between them. CDR3: CASSPTGGFQETQYF. The DNA of the CDR3 is TGTGCCAGCAGTCCTACCGGGGGCTTTCAAGAGACCCAGTACTTC.

The table lists this clonotype with many counts. V gene TRBV20-1 combines with J gene TRBJ1-1; D gene unclear. Germline V lookup: CDR1 DFQATT, CDR2 SNEGSKA (reference sequence). V dropped 1 base and J dropped 1 base, with 10 bases sitting between them. This CDR3 contains 14 residues. The CDR3 protein is CSARVNIANTEAFF. The CDR3 bases are TGCAGTGCTAGAGTGAATATAGCGAACACTGAAGCTTTCTTT.

This clonotype was seen at least ten times. The chain has TRBV20-1 and TRBJ2-5, with TRBD1 matching 10 bases. Trimming cost V 5 bases and J 5 bases; bases outside gene matches: 8. Germline V gene sequence: CDR1 DFQATT, CDR2 SNEGSKA (reference sequence). The CDR3 loop spans 14 amino acids. Here the CDR3 DNA reads TGCAGTGCTGAGGACAGGGGGGCTACGGAGACCCAGTACTTC. As protein: CSAEDRGATETQYF.

This clonotype was recorded many times. The CDR3 region has the DNA TGCAGCGTTGGGTTCCCTATGGGGAAAGGGCAAGGTTCCTACGAGCAGTACTTC. This translates into CSVGFPMGKGQGSYEQYF. The chain carries TRBV29-1 and TRBJ2-7; D remains ambiguous. CDR3 length: 18 residues. The V end lost 4 bases, the J end lost 1 base, and 26 bases lay between the germline ends. Germline V CDR1 and CDR2: SQVTM, ANQGSEA.

The chain combines TRBV12-3 or TRBV12-4 with TRBJ2-2; perhaps TRBD2 as D (5 bases). CDR3 length: 15 amino acids. V was clipped by 3 bases and J by 5 bases, with 13 bases between them. Here the CDR3 DNA reads TGTGCCAGCAGTTTGATAACCCCGGGGACCGGGGAGCTGTTTTTT. This encodes CASSLITPGTGELFF.

This clonotype was seen more than once but under ten times. This sequence joins TRBV15 and TRBJ1-4, with a possible D match to TRBD1 (5 bases). CDR3 length equals 16 residues. V gave up 2 bases and J gave up 4 bases, with 14 bases separating them. In germline, CDR1 is LNHNV, CDR2 YYDKDF (reference sequence). The CDR3 DNA sequence: TGTGCCACCAGCAGATTGGGGGGAGCGCATAATGAAAAACTGTTTTTT. Protein sequence: CATSRLGGAHNEKLFF.

This clonotype was seen many times. The chain is built from TRBV20-1 and TRBJ2-5; D not resolved. V lost 2 bases, J lost 1 base, and 8 bases lay in between. The germline CDR1 and CDR2 sequences are DFQATT and SNEGSKA (reference sequence). CDR3 length: 13 amino acids. CDR3 nucleotides: TGCAGTGCTAGACCCGGATCCCAAGAGACCCAGTACTTC. This gives the protein CSARPGSQETQYF.

Only a few counts were recorded for this clonotype. This rearrangement joins TRBV18 to TRBJ2-1, with D unresolved. This CDR3 region has 15 residues. Trimming took 6 bases from V and 0 from J, leaving 12 bases between them. Germline V CDR1 and CDR2: KGHSH, LQKENI. The CDR3 coding sequence is TGTGCCAGCTCCCGTAAGGATAGCTCCTACAATGAGCAGTTCTTC. Translation: CASSRKDSSYNEQFF.

The table lists this clonotype with a few counts. The chain couples TRBV10-3 to TRBJ1-5; D remains unclear. The CDR3 has 12 residues. From germline, CDR1 is ENHRY and CDR2 SYGVKD. V dropped 0 bases and J dropped 7 bases, with 4 bases sitting between them. The CDR3, as DNA: TGTGCCATCAGTGAGTCCCGGCAGCCCCAGCATTTT. This translates into CAISESRQPQHF.

The V gene is TRBV12-5, the J gene TRBJ1-4; D uncertain. Deletions cut 0 bases from V and 0 bases from J, with 11 bases between. CDR3 length: 17 amino acids. CDR1 LGHNT and CDR2 FRNRAP come from the germline V gene. CDR3 sequence (DNA): TGTGCTAGTGGTTTGGTAAAGGGCGGGGCAACTAATGAAAAACTGTTTTTT. Its protein is CASGLVKGGATNEKLFF.

This clonotype has ten or more counts. The genes are TRBV29-1 and TRBJ1-1; tentative D call: TRBD1 (6 bases). This CDR3 has 14 residues. With 5 bases removed from V and 7 bases from J, the gap between germline ends came to 20 bases. In germline, CDR1 is SQVTM, CDR2 ANQGSEA. In DNA form, the CDR3 reads TGCAGCGTTCAGGCAGGGGTCCGAGAGGGTGAAGCTTTCTTT. It is translated as CSVQAGVREGEAFF. Supplemented by reference TRBV29-1 and TRBJ1-1, the full variable domain reads SAVISQKPSRDICQRGTSLTIQCQVDSQVTMMFWYRQQPGQSLTLIATANQGSEATYESGFVIDKFPISRPNLTFSTLTVSNMSPEDSSIYLCSVQAGVREGEAFFGQGTRLTVV.

This clonotype was seen many times. J is TRBJ2-1 and V is TRBV5-1; D ambiguous. The germline V gene has CDR1 SGHRS and CDR2 YFSETQ. This CDR3 is 13 amino acids long. The V and J ends lost 5 bases and 6 bases respectively, with 12 bases between them. The CDR3: CASSPPLVNEQFF. CDR3 sequence (DNA): TGCGCCAGCAGTCCGCCCCTAGTCAATGAGCAGTTCTTC.